These 17 T cell receptor beta chains were all obtained from the same sample, sequenced in a study of T cells after yellow fever vaccination. MiXCR was run by TCRdb on the 5' RACE reads, yielding one entry per CDR3 protein. Seen here are a few hundred thousand distinct CDR3 sequences, about 4% observed once, and the top ten hold 20% to 25%. Sample: PBMCs, taken 5 days after the yellow fever booster vaccination. The receptors originated from a man aged 18 to 30 who received the YFV17D yellow fever vaccine.

The chain recombines TRBV4-2 with TRBJ2-1, with 10 bases that match TRBD2. J was trimmed by 5 bases and V by 2 bases; bases with no gene match: 6. The CDR3 covers 16 residues. The germline V gene has CDR1 LGHNA and CDR2 YNFKEQ. The CDR3 protein is CASSQTGTSVDNEQFF. CDR3 in DNA: TGTGCCAGCAGCCAAACCGGGACTAGCGTGGACAATGAGCAGTTCTTC.

This sequence joins TRBV7-3 and TRBJ2-2; possible D gene TRBD1, 6 bases. The CDR3 spans 15 residues. Germline assignment: CDR1 SGHTA and CDR2 FQGTGA. Trimming took off 2 bases at V and 5 bases at J, with 12 bases between the two ends. CDR3 nucleotides: TGTGCCAGCAGCTTATCCGGCCAGGGGACCGGGGAGCTGTTTTTT. Amino acid sequence: CASSLSGQGTGELFF.

This sequence joins TRBV11-3 and TRBJ2-1; 7 bases fit TRBD2. There are 15 residues in the CDR3. Germline V gene lookup returns CDR1 SGHNT and CDR2 YENEEA. V lost 5 bases and J lost 6; bases outside the gene matches: 10. The CDR3 sequence: CASSPRGVQSNEQFF. The DNA for the CDR3 is TGTGCCAGCAGCCCTCGGGGGGTCCAAAGCAATGAGCAGTTCTTC.

This rearrangement joins TRBV2 to TRBJ1-2, with D perhaps TRBD1 (5 bases). The V gene lost 3 bases and the J gene lost 2 bases, with 10 bases spanning the gap. Germline assignment: CDR1 SNHLY and CDR2 FYNNEI. This CDR3 region has 14 residues. This CDR3 is CASSDQQANYGYTF. The CDR3 bases are TGTGCCAGCAGTGACCAACAGGCGAACTATGGCTACACCTTC.

DNA for the CDR3: TGCGCCAGCAGCCAAGCCGGGACTAGCGCCAACATTCAGTACTTC. Residues: CASSQAGTSANIQYF. The genes are TRBV4-1 and TRBJ2-4, with TRBD2 identical over 10 bases. The CDR3 contains 15 residues. Germline CDR1 and CDR2: MGHRA and YSYEKL. V lost 1 base, J lost 7 bases, and 4 bases stayed unmatched.

This clonotype has a count of ten or more. This chain joins TRBV6-5 and TRBJ1-2; possible D gene TRBD1, 6 bases. Germline V gene lookup returns CDR1 MNHEY and CDR2 SVGAGI. Trimming pared 5 bases from V and 7 bases from J, leaving 20 bases between. The CDR3 loop spans 15 amino acids. The CDR3 DNA reads TGTGCCAGCAGTCACAGAACCACAGGGAACGTTGGCTACACCTTC. As protein: CASSHRTTGNVGYTF.

V and J are TRBV5-1 and TRBJ2-1, with D possibly TRBD2 on 7 matching bases. The CDR3 runs to 17 residues. Trimming shortened V by 3 bases and J by 5 bases, and 21 bases separated the two germline ends. Germline V CDR1 and CDR2: SGHRS, YFSETQ. The CDR3 DNA is TGCGCCAGCAGCTCTTATGCCGGGGGGCCCACAAACAATGAGCAGTTCTTC. Amino acid sequence: CASSSYAGGPTNNEQFF.

This clonotype appeared many times. The gene calls are TRBV6-1 and TRBJ2-1, with 8 positions matching TRBD2. J gave up 4 bases and V 2 bases, and 4 bases lay outside the gene matches. The CDR3 spans 15 residues. Germline-derived CDR1 and CDR2 are MNHNS and SASEGT. The CDR3 DNA is TGTGCCAGCAGTGAAAACAGCGGGGGATACAATGAGCAGTTCTTC. It encodes CASSENSGGYNEQFF.

This clonotype was picked up a small number of times. The gene calls are TRBV4-2 and TRBJ1-2; D might be TRBD1 (5 bases). V lost 0 bases to trimming and J lost 4 bases, with 12 bases between them. The CDR3 extends over 15 amino acids. Per germline, CDR1 LGHNA and CDR2 YNFKEQ. The CDR3 region is CASSQDQGVGYGYTF. Here the CDR3 DNA reads TGTGCCAGCAGCCAAGATCAGGGCGTGGGCTATGGCTACACCTTC.

This clonotype showed up just a few times. This rearrangement joins TRBV6-2 or TRBV6-3 to TRBJ2-7, with D perhaps TRBD1 (6 bases). The CDR3 has 13 amino acids. Germline-derived CDR1 and CDR2 are MNHEY and SVGEGT. V was shortened by 0 bases and J by 5 bases, with 8 bases between the two germline ends. CDR3 residues: CASSYSAGDEQYV. CDR3 nucleotides: TGTGCCAGCAGTTACTCGGCAGGGGACGAGCAGTACGTC.

This clonotype was seen ten or more times. The chain uses TRBV4-2 and TRBJ1-2; 8 positions agree with TRBD1. With V trimmed by 0 bases and J by 2 bases, 11 bases remained unmatched. The CDR3 runs to 18 residues. CDR1 and CDR2 (germline): LGHNA, YNFKEQ. DNA for the CDR3: TGTGCCAGCAGCCAAGACAACGAGACAGGGGCTGTGAACTATGGCTACACCTTC. Translated: CASSQDNETGAVNYGYTF.

This clonotype was seen a handful of times. The gene calls are TRBV7-8 and TRBJ2-5; possible D gene TRBD2, 7 bases. Per germline, CDR1 SGHVS and CDR2 FQNEAQ. The CDR3 is 16 amino acids. V was cut by 2 bases and J by 5 bases, with 18 bases left in between. This chain's CDR3 is CASSLNYPGGPETQYF. CDR3 nucleotide sequence: TGTGCCAGCAGCTTAAATTATCCGGGGGGCCCGGAGACCCAGTACTTC.

The genes are TRBV6-6 and TRBJ2-3, with 13 bases fitting TRBD2. This CDR3 region has 17 residues. The V and J ends lost 2 bases and 4 bases, in that order; junction bases with no gene match: 6. From germline, CDR1 is MNHNY and CDR2 SVGAGI (reference sequence). The CDR3 coding sequence is TGTGCCAGCAGTTACCCGACTAGCGGGGGGAAGGCAGATACGCAGTATTTT. Amino acids: CASSYPTSGGKADTQYF.

The rearrangement joins TRBV29-1 to TRBJ2-5; D is perhaps TRBD1 (5 bases). There are 13 residues in the CDR3. Trimming took off 5 bases at V and 5 bases at J, with 15 bases between the two ends. The germline gives CDR1 SQVTM, CDR2 ANQGSEA. In DNA form, the CDR3 reads TGCAGCGTTCGTAGGGGCGTGGGGGAGACCCAGTACTTC. It is translated as CSVRRGVGETQYF.

This clonotype was counted only a few times. The chain combines TRBV2 with TRBJ1-2; D is ambiguous. Between the trimmed V and J ends, which lost 1 base and 6 bases, there was a span of 9 bases. The CDR3 totals 13 residues. The germline V gene has CDR1 SNHLY and CDR2 FYNNEI. The CDR3 spells CASSEDQVHGYTF. The CDR3 DNA follows: TGTGCCAGCAGTGAAGACCAGGTCCATGGCTACACCTTC.

The rearrangement joins TRBV7-2 to TRBJ2-7; D gene uncertain. Per germline, CDR1 SGHTA and CDR2 FQGNSA. This CDR3 comprises 11 residues. V shed 5 bases and J shed 6 bases, with 8 bases lying between them. The CDR3 DNA reads as TGTGCCAGCAGCCGTAATCGCGAGCAGTACTTC. Protein: CASSRNREQYF.

This clonotype was seen only a few times. CDR3 in amino acids: CATALQGDSPLHF. As DNA, the CDR3 is TGTGCCACTGCACTTCAGGGTGATTCACCCCTCCACTTT. The chain is built from TRBV5-5 and TRBJ1-6, with D perhaps matching TRBD1 (5 bases). The CDR3 is made up of 13 amino acids. Germline V gene lookup returns CDR1 SGHKS and CDR2 YYEKEE (reference sequence). V lost 9 bases and J 8 bases, leaving 15 bases between the germline ends.